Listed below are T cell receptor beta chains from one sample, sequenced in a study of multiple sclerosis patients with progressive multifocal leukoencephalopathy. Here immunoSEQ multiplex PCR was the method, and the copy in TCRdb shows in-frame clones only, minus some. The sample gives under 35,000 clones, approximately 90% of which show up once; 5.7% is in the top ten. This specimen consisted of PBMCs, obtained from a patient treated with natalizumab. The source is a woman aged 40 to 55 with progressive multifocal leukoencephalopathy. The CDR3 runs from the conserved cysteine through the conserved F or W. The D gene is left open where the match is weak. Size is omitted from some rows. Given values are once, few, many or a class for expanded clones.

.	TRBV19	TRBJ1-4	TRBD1	CASSTRTGKLFF	TGTGCCAGTAGTACCCGGACAGGGAAACTGTTTTTT
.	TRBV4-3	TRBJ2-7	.	CASSQGGANPYEQYF	TGCGCCAGCAGCCAAGGGGGGGCTAACCCCTACGAGCAGTACTTC
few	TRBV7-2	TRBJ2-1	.	CASSFEFGRNEQFF	TGTGCCAGCAGCTTCGAGTTTGGGAGGAATGAGCAGTTCTTC
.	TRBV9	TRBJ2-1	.	CASSPRLSAAYNEQFF	TGTGCCAGCAGCCCTCGTCTTAGCGCCGCATACAATGAGCAGTTCTTC
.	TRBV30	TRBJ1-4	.	CAWSTTGSEKLFF	TGTGCCTGGAGTACCACAGGGTCCGAAAAACTGTTTTTT
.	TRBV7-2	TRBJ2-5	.	CASSLVGAFQETQYF	TGTGCCAGCAGCTTAGTCGGGGCCTTCCAAGAGACCCAGTACTTC
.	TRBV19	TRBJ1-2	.	CASSIKADGNYGYTF	TGTGCCAGTAGTATCAAGGCGGACGGAAACTATGGCTACACCTTC
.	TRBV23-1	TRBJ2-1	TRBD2	CAPRGSGGVGDEQFF	TGCGCCCCACGGGGTAGCGGGGGGGTGGGGGATGAGCAGTTCTTC
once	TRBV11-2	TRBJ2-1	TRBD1	CASSLGDRSSYNEQFF	TGTGCCAGCAGCTTAGGGGACAGGTCATCCTACAATGAGCAGTTCTTC
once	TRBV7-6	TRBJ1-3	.	CASSLAPDSGNTIYF	TGTGCCAGCAGCTTAGCGCCAGACTCTGGAAACACCATATATTTT
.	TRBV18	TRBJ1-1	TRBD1	CASSALNTGQGNTEAFF	TGTGCCAGCTCGGCCTTAAACACGGGACAGGGAAACACTGAAGCTTTCTTT
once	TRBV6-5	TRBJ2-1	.	CASSYKAGASYNEQFF	TGTGCCAGCAGTTATAAGGCGGGGGCTTCCTACAATGAGCAGTTCTTC
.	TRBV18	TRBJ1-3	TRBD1	CASSPRDRENTIYF	TGTGCCAGCTCACCACGGGACAGGGAAAACACCATATATTTT
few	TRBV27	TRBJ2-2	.	CASSLSRQTGELFF	TGTGCCAGCAGTTTGAGCCGACAAACCGGGGAGCTGTTTTTT
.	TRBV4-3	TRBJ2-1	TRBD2	CASSQDPPSGRYNEQFF	TGCGCCAGCAGCCAAGACCCCCCCAGCGGGAGGTACAATGAGCAGTTCTTC